Below are 5 T cell receptor beta chains sequenced from a single sample in a study of OX40 agonist ivuxolimab in advanced cancers. The table came from immunoSEQ multiplex PCR; TCRdb's copy has only in-frame clones and leaves some out. The sample gives about 49,000 clones, less than 85% of which show up once; around 20% is in the top ten. Source: CD4+ or CD8+ T cells sorted from blood, taken in a trial of the OX40 agonist ivuxolimab. The source of these receptors is an adult with an advanced solid tumor such as melanoma, head and neck, liver or kidney cancer.

A single count supports this clone. This rearrangement joins TRBV7-9 to TRBJ1-1; 7 nucleotides align to TRBD1. CDR1 is SEHNR and CDR2 is FQNEAQ in the germline V gene (reference sequence). The CDR3 is made up of 16 amino acids. Trimming at V came to 3 bases and at J to 0 bases, leaving 7 bases not matched to a gene. The CDR3 region has the DNA TGTGCCAGCAGCTTTCGGGGAACAGGGGTGAACACTGAAGCTTTCTTT. Amino acids: CASSFRGTGVNTEAFF. The entire variable domain, with the rest obtained from reference TRBV7-9 and TRBJ1-1, is as follows: DTGVSQNPRHKITKRGQNVTFRCDPISEHNRLYWYRQTLGQGPEFLTYFQNEAQLEKSRLLSDRFSAERPKGSFSTLEIQRTEQGDSAMYLCASSFRGTGVNTEAFFGQGTRLTVV.

J is TRBJ1-6 and V is TRBV4-1; D call uncertain. V gave up 2 bases and J gave up 6 bases, with 20 bases separating them. The length of the CDR3 is 18 residues. Germline-derived CDR1 and CDR2 are MGHRA and YSYEKL. CDR3 nucleotides: TGCGCCAGCAGCCAATCCCCCCGGAGTGGGCCCTCTAATTCACCCCTCCACTTT. Translated: CASSQSPRSGPSNSPLHF.

This sequence joins TRBV30 and TRBJ2-6; D unclear. There are 17 residues in the CDR3. The germline CDR1 and CDR2 sequences are GTSNPN and SVGIG (reference sequence). Between the trimmed V and J ends, which lost 5 bases and 5 bases, there was a span of 22 bases. The CDR3 DNA reads as TGTGCCTGGGTCATACGCGTTATAACAAGTCGGGCCAACGTCCTGACTTTC. Protein: CAWVIRVITSRANVLTF.

The chain has TRBV16 and TRBJ1-2, with TRBD1 as a possible D gene (5 bases). The V gene's germline CDR1 is KGHSY and CDR2 FQNENV. This CDR3 has 14 residues. Trimming removed 0 bases at V and 8 bases at J, with 13 bases between. This CDR3 reads CASSQSTGGDGYTF. CDR3 DNA: TGTGCCAGCAGCCAATCGACCGGGGGAGACGGCTACACCTTC.

The J gene is TRBJ1-1, the V gene TRBV5-6, with 7 nucleotides matching TRBD1. Trimming removed 4 bases from V and 5 bases from J; junction bases left unmatched: 8. Germline assignment: CDR1 SGHDT and CDR2 YYEEEE. The CDR3 is 14 residues long. The CDR3 is CASSVTGERTEAFF. The CDR3 DNA reads TGTGCCAGCAGCGTCACAGGGGAAAGAACTGAAGCTTTCTTT.